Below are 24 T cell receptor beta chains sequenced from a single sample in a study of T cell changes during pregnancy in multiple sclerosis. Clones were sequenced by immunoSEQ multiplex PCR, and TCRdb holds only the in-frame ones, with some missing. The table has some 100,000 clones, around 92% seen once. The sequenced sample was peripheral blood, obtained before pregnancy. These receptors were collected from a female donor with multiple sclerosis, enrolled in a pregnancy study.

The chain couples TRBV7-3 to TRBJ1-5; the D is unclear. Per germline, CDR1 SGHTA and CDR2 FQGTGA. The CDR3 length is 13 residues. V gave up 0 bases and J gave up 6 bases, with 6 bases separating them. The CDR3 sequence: CASSLTGSQPQHF. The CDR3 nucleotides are TGTGCCAGCAGCTTAACAGGGAGTCAGCCCCAGCATTTT.

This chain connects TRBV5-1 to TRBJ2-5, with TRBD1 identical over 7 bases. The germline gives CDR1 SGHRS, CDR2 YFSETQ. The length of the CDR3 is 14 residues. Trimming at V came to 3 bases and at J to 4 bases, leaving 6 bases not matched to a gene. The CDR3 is CASSSRQGTETQYF. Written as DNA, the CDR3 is TGCGCCAGCAGCTCGAGACAGGGAACAGAGACCCAGTACTTC.

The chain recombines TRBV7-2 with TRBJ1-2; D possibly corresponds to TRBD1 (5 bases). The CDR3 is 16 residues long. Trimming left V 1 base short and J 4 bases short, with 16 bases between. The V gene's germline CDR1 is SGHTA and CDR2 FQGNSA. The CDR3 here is CASSLVSVTAPYGYTF. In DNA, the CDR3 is TGTGCCAGCAGCTTAGTCAGTGTGACAGCGCCCTATGGCTACACCTTC.

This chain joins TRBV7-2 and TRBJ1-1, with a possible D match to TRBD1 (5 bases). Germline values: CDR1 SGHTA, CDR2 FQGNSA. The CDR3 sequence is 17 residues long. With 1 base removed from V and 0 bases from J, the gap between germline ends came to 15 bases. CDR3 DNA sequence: TGTGCCAGCAGCTTAGTTCAGGGAAGGGGCATGAACACTGAAGCTTTCTTT. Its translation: CASSLVQGRGMNTEAFF.

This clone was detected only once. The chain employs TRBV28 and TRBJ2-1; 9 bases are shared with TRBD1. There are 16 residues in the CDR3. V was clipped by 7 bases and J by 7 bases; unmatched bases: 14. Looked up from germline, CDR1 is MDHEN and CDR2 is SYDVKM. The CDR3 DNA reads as TGTGCCAGCAAACCCTCCACCGGGACAGGGTATAATGAGCAGTTCTTC. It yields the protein CASKPSTGTGYNEQFF.

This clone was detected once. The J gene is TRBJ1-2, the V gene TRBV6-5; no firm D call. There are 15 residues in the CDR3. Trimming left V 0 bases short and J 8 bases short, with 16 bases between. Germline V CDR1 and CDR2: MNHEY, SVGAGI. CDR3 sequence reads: CASSYSMAVLPGYTF. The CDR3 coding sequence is TGTGCCAGCAGTTACTCGATGGCAGTCCTCCCGGGCTACACCTTC.

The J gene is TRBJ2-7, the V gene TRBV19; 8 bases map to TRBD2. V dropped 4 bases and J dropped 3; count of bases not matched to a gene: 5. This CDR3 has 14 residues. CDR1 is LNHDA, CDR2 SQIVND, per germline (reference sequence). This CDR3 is CASSTSGSSYEQYF. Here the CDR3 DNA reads TGTGCCAGTAGTACCAGCGGGAGCAGCTACGAGCAGTACTTC.

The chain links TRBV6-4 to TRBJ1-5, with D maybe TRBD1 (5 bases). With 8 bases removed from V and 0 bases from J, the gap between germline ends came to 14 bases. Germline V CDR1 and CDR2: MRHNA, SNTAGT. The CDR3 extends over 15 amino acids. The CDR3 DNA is TGTGCCAGCGGGGGGGGGAAGAATAGCAATCAGCCCCAGCATTTT. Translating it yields CASGGGKNSNQPQHF.

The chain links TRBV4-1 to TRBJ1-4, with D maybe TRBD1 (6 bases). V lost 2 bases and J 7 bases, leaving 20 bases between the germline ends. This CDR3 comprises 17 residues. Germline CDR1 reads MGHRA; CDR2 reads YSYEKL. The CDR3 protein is CASSQFGGTRGGEKLFF. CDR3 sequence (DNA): TGCGCCAGCAGCCAATTCGGGGGGACCAGAGGGGGTGAAAAACTGTTTTTT.

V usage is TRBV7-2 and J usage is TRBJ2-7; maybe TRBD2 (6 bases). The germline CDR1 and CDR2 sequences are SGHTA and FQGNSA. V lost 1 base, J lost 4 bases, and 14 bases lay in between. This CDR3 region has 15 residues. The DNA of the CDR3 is TGTGCCAGCAGCTTAGGCGCGGGACCCGCGTACGAGCAGTACTTC. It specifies CASSLGAGPAYEQYF. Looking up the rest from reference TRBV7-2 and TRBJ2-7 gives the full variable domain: GAGVSQSPSNKVTEKGKDVELRCDPISGHTALYWYRQSLGQGLEFLIYFQGNSAPDKSGLPSDRFSAERTGGSVSTLTIQRTQQEDSAVYLCASSLGAGPAYEQYFGPGTRLTVT.

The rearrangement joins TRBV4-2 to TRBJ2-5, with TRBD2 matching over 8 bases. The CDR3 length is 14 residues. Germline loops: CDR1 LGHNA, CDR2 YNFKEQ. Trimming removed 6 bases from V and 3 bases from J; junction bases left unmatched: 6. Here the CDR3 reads CASRTGGAEETQYF. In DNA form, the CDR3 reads TGTGCCAGCAGGACGGGAGGGGCAGAAGAGACCCAGTACTTC.

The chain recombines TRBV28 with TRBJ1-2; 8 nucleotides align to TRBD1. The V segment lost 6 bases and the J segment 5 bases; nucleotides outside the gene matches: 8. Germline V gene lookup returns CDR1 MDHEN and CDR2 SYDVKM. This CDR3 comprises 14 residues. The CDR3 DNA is TGTGCCAGCAGCATCGCAGGGGGCGCGTATGGCTACACCTTC. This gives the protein CASSIAGGAYGYTF.

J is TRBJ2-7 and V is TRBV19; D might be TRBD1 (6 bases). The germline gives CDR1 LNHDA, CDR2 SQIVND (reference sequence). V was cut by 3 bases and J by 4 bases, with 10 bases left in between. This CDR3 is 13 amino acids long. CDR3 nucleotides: TGTGCCAGTAGTATTGGGGGCAGATACGAGCAGTACTTC. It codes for CASSIGGRYEQYF.

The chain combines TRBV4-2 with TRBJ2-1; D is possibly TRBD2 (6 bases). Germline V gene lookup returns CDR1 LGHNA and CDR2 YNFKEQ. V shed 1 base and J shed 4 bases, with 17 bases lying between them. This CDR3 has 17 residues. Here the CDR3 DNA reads TGTGCCAGCAGCCAAGTCCTCCGGGGGAGCACTTACAATGAGCAGTTCTTC. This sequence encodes CASSQVLRGSTYNEQFF.

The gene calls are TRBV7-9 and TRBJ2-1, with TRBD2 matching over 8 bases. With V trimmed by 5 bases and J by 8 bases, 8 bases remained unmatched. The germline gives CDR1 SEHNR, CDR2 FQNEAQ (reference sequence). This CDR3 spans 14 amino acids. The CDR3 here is CASSISGLGHEQFF. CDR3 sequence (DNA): TGTGCCAGCAGCATCTCGGGACTAGGGCATGAGCAGTTCTTC.

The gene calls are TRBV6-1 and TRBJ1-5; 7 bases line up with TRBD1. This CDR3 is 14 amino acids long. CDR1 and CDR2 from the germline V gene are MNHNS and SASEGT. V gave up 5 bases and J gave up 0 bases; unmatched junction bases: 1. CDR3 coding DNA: TGTGCCAGCAGTCAGGGGGTTAGCAATCAGCCCCAGCATTTT. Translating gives CASSQGVSNQPQHF.

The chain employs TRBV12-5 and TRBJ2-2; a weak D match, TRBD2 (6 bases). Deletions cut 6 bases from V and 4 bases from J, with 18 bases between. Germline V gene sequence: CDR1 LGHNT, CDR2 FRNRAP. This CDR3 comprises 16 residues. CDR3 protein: CASGTRDSGTTGELFF. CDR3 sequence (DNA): TGTGCTAGTGGGACTCGGGATAGCGGCACCACCGGGGAGCTGTTTTTT.

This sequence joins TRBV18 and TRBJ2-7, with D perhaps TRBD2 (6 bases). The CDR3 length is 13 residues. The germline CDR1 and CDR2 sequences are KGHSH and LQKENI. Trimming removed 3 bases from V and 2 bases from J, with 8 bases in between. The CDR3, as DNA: TGTGCCAGCTCACCGAAGCGGGCCTACGAGCAGTACTTC. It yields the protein CASSPKRAYEQYF.

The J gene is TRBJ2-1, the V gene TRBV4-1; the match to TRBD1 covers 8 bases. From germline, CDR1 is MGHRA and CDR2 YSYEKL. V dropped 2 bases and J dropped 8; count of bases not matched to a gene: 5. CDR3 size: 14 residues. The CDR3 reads CASSQTGQGYEQFF. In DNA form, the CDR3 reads TGCGCCAGCAGCCAAACCGGACAGGGCTATGAGCAGTTCTTC.

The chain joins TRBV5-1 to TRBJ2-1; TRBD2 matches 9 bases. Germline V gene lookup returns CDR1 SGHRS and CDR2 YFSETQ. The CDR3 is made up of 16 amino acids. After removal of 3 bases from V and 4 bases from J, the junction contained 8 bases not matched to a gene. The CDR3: CASSWTAGGDYNEQFF. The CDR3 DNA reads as TGCGCCAGCAGCTGGACAGCGGGAGGCGATTACAATGAGCAGTTCTTC.

The CDR3, as DNA: TGTGCCAGCAGGGGGGACAGGGGACGGGTATACTATGGCTACACCTTC. Its protein product is CASRGDRGRVYYGYTF. The V gene is TRBV6-4, the J gene TRBJ1-2; 10 bases map to TRBD1. This CDR3 region has 16 residues. Looked up from germline, CDR1 is MRHNA and CDR2 is SNTAGT. The V gene end was trimmed by 6 bases and the J gene end by 3 bases; junction bases not matched to a gene: 10.

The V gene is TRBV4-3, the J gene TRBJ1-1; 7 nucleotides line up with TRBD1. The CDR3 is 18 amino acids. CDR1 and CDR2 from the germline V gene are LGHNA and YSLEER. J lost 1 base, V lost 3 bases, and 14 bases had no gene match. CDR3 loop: CASSQTVGTVGGNTEAFF. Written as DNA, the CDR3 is TGCGCCAGCAGCCAGACCGTGGGGACAGTTGGGGGGAACACTGAAGCTTTCTTT.

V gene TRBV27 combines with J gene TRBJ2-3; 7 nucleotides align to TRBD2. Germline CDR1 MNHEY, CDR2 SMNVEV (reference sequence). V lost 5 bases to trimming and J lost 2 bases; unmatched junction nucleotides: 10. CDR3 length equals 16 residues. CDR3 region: CASSPPSSGTTDTQYF. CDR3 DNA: TGTGCCAGCAGTCCACCATCTAGCGGAACCACAGATACGCAGTATTTT.

The DNA for the CDR3 is TGTGCCAGCAGCCCGGCCTCAGGGGAAAGAGAAAAACTGTTTTTT. Its translation: CASSPASGEREKLFF. The rearrangement uses TRBV6-5 and TRBJ1-4; maybe TRBD1 (6 bases). V gave up 6 bases and J gave up 8 bases, with 19 bases separating them. The CDR3 covers 15 residues. Per germline, CDR1 MNHEY and CDR2 SVGAGI.